Detailed here is one TCR beta chain. The antigen remains undetermined. The PCR employed 60 Vbeta primers together with 13 Jbeta primers. The repertoire was sequenced with immunoSEQ multiplex PCR; TCRdb's copy has only in-frame clones and lacks some. The sample lists roughly 200,000 clones, roughly 80% seen once, with about 1.7% in the top ten. The entry originates in a study of cytomegalovirus exposure and HLA in healthy donors. Overall study findings and caveats: V- and J-gene trimming in TCR beta was tied to a missense DCLRE1C variant by an analysis performed later. TCR beta sequences reportedly predicted most subjects' HLA-A and HLA-B alleles accurately.

Germline V gene data show CDR1 as GTSNPN and CDR2 as SVGIG (reference sequence). This CDR3 region has 11 residues. The V and J ends lost 5 bases and 8 bases, in that order; junction bases with no gene match: 3. The TCR comes from a woman aged 18-30 years in good health and CMV-seronegative. Specimen: PBMCs. This chain uses TRBV30 with TRBJ1-1; 9 bases match TRBD1. DNA for the CDR3: TGTGCCTGGGGGACAGGGTCGGAAGCTTTCTTT. Translating gives CAWGTGSEAFF.